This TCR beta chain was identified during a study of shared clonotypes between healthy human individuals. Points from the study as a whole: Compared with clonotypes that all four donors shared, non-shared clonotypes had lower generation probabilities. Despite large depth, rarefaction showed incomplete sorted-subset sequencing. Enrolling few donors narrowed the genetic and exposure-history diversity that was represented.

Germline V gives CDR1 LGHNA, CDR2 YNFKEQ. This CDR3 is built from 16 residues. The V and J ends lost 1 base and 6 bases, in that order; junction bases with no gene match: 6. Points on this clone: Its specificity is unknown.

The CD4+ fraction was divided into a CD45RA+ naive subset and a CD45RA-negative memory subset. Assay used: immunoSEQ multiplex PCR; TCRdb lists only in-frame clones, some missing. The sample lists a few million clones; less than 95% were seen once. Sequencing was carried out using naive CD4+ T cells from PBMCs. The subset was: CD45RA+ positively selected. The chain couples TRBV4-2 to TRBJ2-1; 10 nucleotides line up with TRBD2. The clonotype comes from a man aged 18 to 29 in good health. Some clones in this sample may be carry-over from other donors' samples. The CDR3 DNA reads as TGTGCCAGCAGCCAAGGAGATCCTAGCGGGAGCAATGAGCAGTTCTTC. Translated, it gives CASSQGDPSGSNEQFF.